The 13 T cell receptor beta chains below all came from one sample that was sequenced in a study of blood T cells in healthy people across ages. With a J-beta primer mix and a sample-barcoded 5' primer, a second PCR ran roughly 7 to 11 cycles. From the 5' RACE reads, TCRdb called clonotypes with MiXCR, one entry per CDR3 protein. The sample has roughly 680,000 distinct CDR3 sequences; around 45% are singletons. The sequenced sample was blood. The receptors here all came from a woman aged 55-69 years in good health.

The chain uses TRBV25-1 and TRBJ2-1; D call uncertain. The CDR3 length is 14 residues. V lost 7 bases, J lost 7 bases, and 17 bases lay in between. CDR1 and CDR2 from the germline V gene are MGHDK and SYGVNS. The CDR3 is CASTPTETTNEQFF. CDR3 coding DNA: TGTGCCAGCACCCCTACGGAGACGACTAATGAGCAGTTCTTC.

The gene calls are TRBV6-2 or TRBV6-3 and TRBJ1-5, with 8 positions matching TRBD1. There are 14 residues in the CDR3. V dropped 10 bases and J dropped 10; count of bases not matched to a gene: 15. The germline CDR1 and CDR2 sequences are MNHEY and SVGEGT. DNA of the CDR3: TGTGCCACCGAAGGACAGGGCGGATGGCAACCCCAGCATTTT. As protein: CATEGQGGWQPQHF.

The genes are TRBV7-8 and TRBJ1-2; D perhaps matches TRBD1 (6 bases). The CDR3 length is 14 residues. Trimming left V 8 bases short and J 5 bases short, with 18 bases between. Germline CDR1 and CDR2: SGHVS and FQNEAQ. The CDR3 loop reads CASSELGAGYGYTF. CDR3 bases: TGTGCCAGCTCAGAGCTGGGGGCCGGGTATGGCTACACCTTC.

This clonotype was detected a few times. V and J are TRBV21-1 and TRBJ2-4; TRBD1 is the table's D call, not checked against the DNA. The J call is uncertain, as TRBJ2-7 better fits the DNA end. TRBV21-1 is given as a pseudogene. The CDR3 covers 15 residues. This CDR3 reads CASSNPGGLGYEQYF. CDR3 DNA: TGTGCCAGCAGCAACCCCGGGGGTCTTGGCTACGAGCAGTACTTC.

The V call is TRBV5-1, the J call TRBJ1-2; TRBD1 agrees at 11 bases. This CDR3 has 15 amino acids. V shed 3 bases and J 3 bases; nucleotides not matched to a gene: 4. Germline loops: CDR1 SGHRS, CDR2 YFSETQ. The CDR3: CASSWWTGGDYGYTF. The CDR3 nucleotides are TGCGCCAGCAGCTGGTGGACAGGGGGCGACTATGGCTACACCTTC.

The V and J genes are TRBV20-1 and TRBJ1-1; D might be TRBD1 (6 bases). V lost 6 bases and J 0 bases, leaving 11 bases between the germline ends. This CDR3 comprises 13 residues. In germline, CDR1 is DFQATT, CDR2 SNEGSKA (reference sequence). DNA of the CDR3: TGCAGTGCCTGGACAGCAATGAACACTGAAGCTTTCTTT. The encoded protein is CSAWTAMNTEAFF.

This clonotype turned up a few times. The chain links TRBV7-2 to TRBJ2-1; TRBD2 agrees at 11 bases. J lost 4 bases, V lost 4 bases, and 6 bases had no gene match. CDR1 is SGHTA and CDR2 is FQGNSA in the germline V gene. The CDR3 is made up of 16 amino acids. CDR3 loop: CASSSLGTSGYNEQFF. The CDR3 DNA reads TGTGCCAGCAGCTCTCTTGGGACTAGCGGTTACAATGAGCAGTTCTTC. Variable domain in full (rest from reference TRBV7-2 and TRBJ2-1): GAGVSQSPSNKVTEKGKDVELRCDPISGHTALYWYRQSLGQGLEFLIYFQGNSAPDKSGLPSDRFSAERTGGSVSTLTIQRTQQEDSAVYLCASSSLGTSGYNEQFFGPGTRLTVL.

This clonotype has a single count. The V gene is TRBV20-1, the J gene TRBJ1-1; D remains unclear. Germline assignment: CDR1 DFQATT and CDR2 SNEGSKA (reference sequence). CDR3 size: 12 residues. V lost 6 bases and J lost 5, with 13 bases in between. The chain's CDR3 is CSAAVRGTEAFF. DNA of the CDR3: TGCAGTGCCGCCGTACGAGGAACTGAAGCTTTCTTT.

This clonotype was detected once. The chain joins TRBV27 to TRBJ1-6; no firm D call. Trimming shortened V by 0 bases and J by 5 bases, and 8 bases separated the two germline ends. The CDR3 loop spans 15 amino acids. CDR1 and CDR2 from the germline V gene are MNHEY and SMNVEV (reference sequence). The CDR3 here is CASSLSARNNSPLHF. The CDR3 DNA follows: TGTGCCAGCAGTTTATCGGCACGGAATAATTCACCCCTCCACTTT.

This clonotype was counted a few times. CDR3 protein: CAISVRGSGVDEQFF. The CDR3 coding sequence is TGTGCCATCAGTGTACGCGGGAGTGGAGTCGATGAGCAGTTCTTC. The chain links TRBV10-3 to TRBJ2-1; TRBD2 aligns across 7 bases. CDR1 is ENHRY, CDR2 SYGVKD, per germline. This CDR3 contains 15 residues. V gave up 4 bases and J gave up 8 bases; unmatched junction bases: 11.

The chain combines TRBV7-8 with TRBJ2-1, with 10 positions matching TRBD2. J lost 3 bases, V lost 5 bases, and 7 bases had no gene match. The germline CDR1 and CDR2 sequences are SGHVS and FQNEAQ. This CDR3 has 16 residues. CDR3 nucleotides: TGTGCCAGCAGCCCGGAAGCGGGAGGGCGCTACAATGAGCAGTTCTTC. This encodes CASSPEAGGRYNEQFF.

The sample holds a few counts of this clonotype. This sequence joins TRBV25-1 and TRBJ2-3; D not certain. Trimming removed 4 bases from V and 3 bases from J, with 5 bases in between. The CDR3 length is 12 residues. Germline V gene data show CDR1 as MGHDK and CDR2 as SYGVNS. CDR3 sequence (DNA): TGTGCCAGCAGTGCGTTAACAGATACGCAGTATTTT. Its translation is CASSALTDTQYF. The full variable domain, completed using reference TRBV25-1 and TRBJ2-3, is EADIYQTPRYLVIGTGKKITLECSQTMGHDKMYWYQQDPGMELHLIHYSYGVNSTEKGDLSSESTVSRIRTEHFPLTLESARPSHTSQYLCASSALTDTQYFGPGTRLTVL.

CDR3 residues: CASSDRLGGIVPLHF. The CDR3 nucleotides read TGTGCCAGCAGTGACCGTCTGGGAGGGATAGTCCCCCTCCACTTT. The rearrangement uses TRBV2 and TRBJ1-6; unclear D gene. This CDR3 region has 15 residues. Germline CDR1 SNHLY, CDR2 FYNNEI. V lost 3 bases, J lost 13 bases, and 19 bases lay in between.